The 27 T cell receptor beta chains in this list originate from one sample, sequenced in a study of blood T cell repertoires in COVID-19. Assay: immunoSEQ multiplex PCR; the TCRdb copy retains only in-frame clones and omits some. The data show 180,000 or so clones, 80% to 85% seen once. Sequenced material: peripheral blood. The receptors come from a woman older than 75 with COVID-19, enrolled during active disease.

The chain couples TRBV7-6 to TRBJ2-1, with D unclear. This CDR3 spans 13 amino acids. The V gene's germline CDR1 is SGHVS and CDR2 FNYEAQ. V was clipped by 3 bases and J by 4 bases, with 7 bases between them. CDR3: CASSFSPYNEQFF. As DNA, the CDR3 is TGTGCCAGCAGCTTCTCCCCGTACAATGAGCAGTTCTTC.

V gene TRBV13 combines with J gene TRBJ2-7; unclear D gene. Trimming cost V 5 bases and J 3 bases, with 11 bases left between them. CDR1 is PRHDT and CDR2 is FYEKMQ in the germline V gene (reference sequence). The CDR3 spans 13 residues. CDR3 coding DNA: TGTGCCAGCAGCCAAGTTGGGCACTACGAGCAGTACTTC. This encodes CASSQVGHYEQYF.

This chain uses TRBV11-3 with TRBJ1-2; maybe TRBD1 (6 bases). The CDR3 runs to 15 residues. Between the trimmed V and J ends, which lost 1 base and 4 bases, there was a span of 13 bases. Germline V gene data show CDR1 as SGHNT and CDR2 as YENEEA. The CDR3 is CASSLAPTGPYGYTF. The CDR3 DNA reads as TGTGCCAGCAGCTTAGCGCCGACAGGCCCCTATGGCTACACCTTC.

V gene TRBV6-6 combines with J gene TRBJ2-2, with TRBD1 matching 11 bases. The CDR3 covers 15 residues. CDR1 and CDR2 (germline): MNHNY, SVGAGI (reference sequence). V lost 8 bases and J lost 3; bases outside the gene matches: 5. The CDR3: CASVGQGAYTGELFF. The CDR3 region has the DNA TGTGCCAGCGTCGGACAGGGGGCTTACACCGGGGAGCTGTTTTTT.

This clone was seen just once. The chain recombines TRBV4-2 with TRBJ2-1; 9 bases are shared with TRBD2. The CDR3 is 15 residues long. J gave up 3 bases and V 5 bases, and 5 bases lay outside the gene matches. The germline CDR1 and CDR2 sequences are LGHNA and YNFKEQ. In nucleotides, the CDR3 is TGTGCCAGCAGCAATCTAGCGGGGTTCTACAATGAGCAGTTCTTC. Translating gives CASSNLAGFYNEQFF.

The gene calls are TRBV18 and TRBJ1-1, with TRBD1 as a possible D gene (5 bases). Trimming pared 3 bases from V and 4 bases from J, leaving 12 bases between. Germline CDR1 KGHSH, CDR2 LQKENI. The CDR3 contains 14 residues. CDR3 in amino acids: CASSPGGRTTEAFF. The CDR3 DNA sequence: TGTGCCAGCTCACCGGGGGGTAGGACCACTGAAGCTTTCTTT. The full variable domain, in which reference TRBV18 and TRBJ1-1 provide the parts outside the CDR3, is NAGVMQNPRHLVRRRGQEARLRCSPMKGHSHVYWYRQLPEEGLKFMVYLQKENIIDESGMPKERFSAEFPKEGPSILRIQQVVRGDSAAYFCASSPGGRTTEAFFGQGTRLTVV.

CDR3 sequence reads: CASSPPRGREQFF. The CDR3 nucleotides read TGTGCCAGCAGCCCCCCCAGGGGACGTGAGCAGTTCTTC. V gene TRBV7-6 combines with J gene TRBJ2-1; TRBD1 is a possible D gene (6 bases). V lost 5 bases to trimming and J lost 9 bases, with 14 bases between them. This CDR3 comprises 13 residues. Germline CDR1 SGHVS, CDR2 FNYEAQ.

This clone was seen only a few times. This chain links TRBV6-5 with TRBJ2-4, with 7 nucleotides matching TRBD1. CDR1 and CDR2 from the germline V gene are MNHEY and SVGAGI. The ends lost 6 bases at V and 4 bases at J; junction bases unmatched: 3. CDR3 size: 13 residues. The CDR3 nucleotides read TGTGCCAGCAGAGGGACAGCTAAAAACATTCAGTACTTC. It specifies CASRGTAKNIQYF.

V and J are TRBV29-1 and TRBJ2-3, with 7 bases fitting TRBD2. The CDR3 extends over 11 amino acids. The V gene end was trimmed by 6 bases and the J gene end by 7 bases; junction bases not matched to a gene: 4. The germline V gene encodes CDR1 SQVTM and CDR2 ANQGSEA. The CDR3 nucleotides read TGCAGCGTATCCGGGAGGTATACGCAGTATTTT. This translates into CSVSGRYTQYF.

The CDR3 spells CASSLRSGQGSYEQYF. The CDR3 region has the DNA TGCGCCAGCAGCTTACGGTCGGGACAGGGATCCTACGAGCAGTACTTC. The V gene is TRBV5-1, the J gene TRBJ2-7; TRBD1 aligns across 9 bases. Per the germline V gene, CDR1 is SGHRS and CDR2 is YFSETQ. CDR3 length: 16 amino acids. The V and J ends lost 2 bases and 1 base, in that order; junction bases with no gene match: 7.

The chain carries TRBV19 and TRBJ2-1; TRBD2 might be the D (6 bases). The CDR3 sequence is 12 residues long. V lost 6 bases, J lost 13 bases, and 16 bases lay in between. Germline values: CDR1 LNHDA, CDR2 SQIVND (reference sequence). Written as DNA, the CDR3 is TGTGCCAGTAGGGTGGGACTCGACCCCCAGTTCTTC. It is translated as CASRVGLDPQFF.

Notes on this clone: Other DNA sequences within the sample encode an identical CDR3. The rearrangement joins TRBV19 to TRBJ2-3, with TRBD2 matching 9 bases. This CDR3 is 14 amino acids long. J was trimmed by 3 bases and V by 5 bases; bases with no gene match: 3. Germline V gene data show CDR1 as LNHDA and CDR2 as SQIVND (reference sequence). CDR3 bases: TGTGCCAGTAGTCGAAGCGGGGGGACAGATACGCAGTATTTT. Translated: CASSRSGGTDTQYF.

The V gene is TRBV5-1, the J gene TRBJ2-7; D is unresolved. CDR3 size: 13 residues. Between the trimmed V and J ends, which lost 0 bases and 0 bases, there was a span of 4 bases. Germline lookup yields CDR1 SGHRS and CDR2 YFSETQ. CDR3 nucleotide sequence: TGCGCCAGCAGCTTGGCCCTCTCCTACGAGCAGTACTTC. It specifies CASSLALSYEQYF. Full variable domain (remainder filled in from reference TRBV5-1 and TRBJ2-7): KAGVTQTPRYLIKTRGQQVTLSCSPISGHRSVSWYQQTPGQGLQFLFEYFSETQRNKGNFPGRFSGRQFSNSRSEMNVSTLELGDSALYLCASSLALSYEQYFGPGTRLTVT.

This sequence joins TRBV4-1 and TRBJ2-3, with TRBD2 matching 14 bases. CDR3 size: 17 residues. Germline loops: CDR1 MGHRA, CDR2 YSYEKL. Trimming took 3 bases from V and 5 from J; bases not matched to a gene: 7. The DNA for the CDR3 is TGCGCCAGCAGCCAGATAGGGGGACTAGCGGGAGTAGATACGCAGTATTTT. It is translated as CASSQIGGLAGVDTQYF.

The V call is TRBV7-9, the J call TRBJ2-7; 7 nucleotides agree with TRBD1. V lost 3 bases to trimming and J lost 12 bases; unmatched junction nucleotides: 5. The CDR3 totals 11 residues. Per germline, CDR1 SEHNR and CDR2 FQNEAQ (reference sequence). The CDR3 region is CASSLTGYPYF. CDR3 nucleotide sequence: TGTGCCAGCAGCTTGACAGGGTACCCGTACTTC.

The gene calls are TRBV5-4 and TRBJ1-5; TRBD1 is a possible D gene (5 bases). V shed 3 bases and J shed 7 bases, with 17 bases lying between them. The CDR3 totals 15 residues. CDR1 is SGHNT and CDR2 is YYREEE in the germline V gene (reference sequence). As DNA, the CDR3 is TGTGCCAGCAGCTGGGGCGGGGGGTTGAACCAGCCCCAGCATTTT. Translation gives CASSWGGGLNQPQHF.

V gene TRBV11-3 combines with J gene TRBJ2-3; tentatively, D is TRBD2 (6 bases). This CDR3 has 14 residues. V was cut by 5 bases and J by 3 bases, with 12 bases left in between. The germline CDR1 and CDR2 sequences are SGHNT and YENEEA. The CDR3 is CASSTAGGTDTQYF. For the CDR3, the DNA is TGTGCCAGCAGCACCGCCGGGGGAACAGATACGCAGTATTTT.

This chain joins TRBV5-4 and TRBJ1-1; no clear D gene. Trimming shortened V by 3 bases and J by 5 bases, and 17 bases separated the two germline ends. Germline V gives CDR1 SGHNT, CDR2 YYREEE (reference sequence). The CDR3 has 15 residues. Written as DNA, the CDR3 is TGTGCCAGCAGCTCGGGAGGATTCCTCACGACTGAAGCTTTCTTT. Protein: CASSSGGFLTTEAFF.

This chain's CDR3 is CASSPARQGGYSNQPQHF. The CDR3 nucleotides are TGTGCCAGTAGTCCGGCGAGACAGGGCGGGTATAGCAATCAGCCCCAGCATTTT. The chain is built from TRBV19 and TRBJ1-5; 7 bases match TRBD1. The trim removed 5 bases at V and 0 bases at J, leaving 13 bases unmatched. The CDR3 loop spans 18 amino acids. Per germline, CDR1 LNHDA and CDR2 SQIVND (reference sequence).

The rearrangement links TRBV27 to TRBJ2-3; 7 positions match TRBD2. CDR3 size: 15 residues. After removal of 4 bases from V and 2 bases from J, the junction contained 6 bases not matched to a gene. Germline V gives CDR1 MNHEY, CDR2 SMNVEV (reference sequence). CDR3 loop: CASSWGAGYTDTQYF. CDR3 bases: TGTGCCAGCAGTTGGGGAGCGGGATACACAGATACGCAGTATTTT.

This rearrangement joins TRBV7-2 to TRBJ2-1; 7 nucleotides agree with TRBD2. The V gene end was trimmed by 5 bases and the J gene end by 0 bases; junction bases not matched to a gene: 7. CDR1 and CDR2 from the germline V gene are SGHTA and FQGNSA. This CDR3 spans 16 amino acids. The CDR3 sequence: CASSLQRGSSYNEQFF. Here the CDR3 DNA reads TGTGCCAGCAGCCTCCAGCGGGGCAGCTCCTACAATGAGCAGTTCTTC.

The chain couples TRBV19 to TRBJ1-5; 7 bases map to TRBD1. Per germline, CDR1 LNHDA and CDR2 SQIVND (reference sequence). CDR3 size: 16 residues. V was pared by 3 bases and J by 4 bases, with 9 bases of the junction left unmatched. CDR3 loop: CASSIRGTVPNQPQHF. In DNA form, the CDR3 reads TGTGCCAGTAGTATCAGGGGGACAGTTCCGAATCAGCCCCAGCATTTT. Supplemented by reference TRBV19 and TRBJ1-5, the full variable domain reads DGGITQSPKYLFRKEGQNVTLSCEQNLNHDAMYWYRQDPGQGLRLIYYSQIVNDFQKGDIAEGYSVSREKKESFPLTVTSAQKNPTAFYLCASSIRGTVPNQPQHFGDGTRLSIL.

V usage is TRBV7-9 and J usage is TRBJ2-3; TRBD1 matches 10 bases. J lost 5 bases, V lost 5 bases, and 7 bases had no gene match. CDR1 is SEHNR, CDR2 FQNEAQ, per germline (reference sequence). The CDR3 is 15 amino acids. As DNA, the CDR3 is TGTGCCAGCAGCCCCGGACAGGGGGGAATAGATACGCAGTATTTT. This encodes CASSPGQGGIDTQYF.

This chain uses TRBV20-1 with TRBJ1-2; D might be TRBD1 (6 bases). CDR1 is DFQATT, CDR2 SNEGSKA, per germline (reference sequence). The CDR3 sequence is 14 residues long. V was clipped by 3 bases and J by 6 bases, with 17 bases between them. The CDR3 loop reads CSASSRQGQHGYTF. The CDR3 bases are TGCAGTGCTAGTTCCCGGCAGGGGCAGCATGGCTACACCTTC.

This sequence joins TRBV2 and TRBJ1-6, with D uncertain. The CDR3 contains 15 residues. V was trimmed by 4 bases and J by 5 bases, leaving 12 bases between them. Germline CDR1 and CDR2: SNHLY and FYNNEI. CDR3 sequence: CASSAEGSNNSPLHF. The CDR3 coding sequence is TGTGCCAGCAGTGCGGAGGGCAGCAATAATTCACCCCTCCACTTT.

The chain uses TRBV3-1 (or the pseudogene TRBV3-2) and TRBJ2-1, with D tentatively TRBD1 (5 bases). The germline gives CDR1 LGHDT, CDR2 YNNKEL (reference sequence). The CDR3 has 14 amino acids. Trimming took 0 bases from V and 10 from J, leaving 13 bases between them. The CDR3 coding sequence is TGTGCCAGCAGCCAAGATTTACAGGACCGGGAGCAGTTCTTC. Translation: CASSQDLQDREQFF.

This chain joins TRBV24-1 and TRBJ2-1; 9 positions agree with TRBD2. V shed 5 bases, J shed 5 bases, and the junction held 12 bases outside the gene matches. The CDR3 contains 17 residues. CDR1 is KGHDR and CDR2 is SFDVKD in the germline V gene. CDR3 nucleotide sequence: TGTGCCACCAGTGTGACGCCGGGACTAGCTGACCACAATGAGCAGTTCTTC. It yields the protein CATSVTPGLADHNEQFF.